In this sample, the clone carrying this T cell receptor (beta chain) turned up a few times. Its antigen is unidentified. A minimum of 7 million PBMCs was isolated per sample. The V and J ends lost 7 bases and 7 bases respectively, with 17 bases between them. The V gene's germline CDR1 is SGHRS and CDR2 YFSETQ. CDR3 length equals 13 residues. This specimen comes from a study of blood T cells in healthy people across ages. Points from the study as a whole: Higher diversity, along with more naive CD4+ cells, distinguished long-lived donors from aged donors. Total diversity from one million sequenced T cells was likely underestimated.

A second PCR of roughly 7 to 11 cycles used a sample-barcoded 5' primer and a J-beta primer mix. All samples yielded 3 million or more CDR3-containing paired-end reads. TCRdb recomputed calls from the 5' RACE reads with MiXCR, one row per CDR3 protein. The sample has 1.5 million to 2 million distinct CDR3 sequences; over 25% are singletons. The chain uses TRBV5-1 and TRBJ1-2; D might be TRBD1 (5 bases). The sequence derives from a woman in her twenties or thirties in good health. Sequencing used blood. CDR3 coding DNA: TGCGCCAGCGCACTACAGGCAGCGGGTGGCTACACCTTC. It yields the protein CASALQAAGGYTF.